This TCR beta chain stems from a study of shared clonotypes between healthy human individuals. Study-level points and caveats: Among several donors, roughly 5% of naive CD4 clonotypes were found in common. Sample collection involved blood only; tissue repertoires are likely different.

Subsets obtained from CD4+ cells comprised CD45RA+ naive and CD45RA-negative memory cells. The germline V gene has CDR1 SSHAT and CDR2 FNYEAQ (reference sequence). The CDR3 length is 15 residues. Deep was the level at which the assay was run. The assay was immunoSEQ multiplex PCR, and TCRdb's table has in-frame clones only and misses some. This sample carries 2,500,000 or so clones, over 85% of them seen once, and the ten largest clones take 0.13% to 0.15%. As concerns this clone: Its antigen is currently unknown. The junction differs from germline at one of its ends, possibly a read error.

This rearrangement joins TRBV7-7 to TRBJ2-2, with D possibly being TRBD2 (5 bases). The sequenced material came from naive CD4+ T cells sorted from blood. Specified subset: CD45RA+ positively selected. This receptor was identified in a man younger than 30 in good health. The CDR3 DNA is TGTGCTAGCAGCTTAGCCCCAGGAGGAACCGGGGAGCTGTTTTTT. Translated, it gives CASSLAPGGTGELFF. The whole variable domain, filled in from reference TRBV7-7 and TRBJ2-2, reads GAGVSQSPRYKVTKRGQDVTLRCDPISSHATLYWYQQALGQGPEFLTYFNYEAQPDKSGLPSDRFSAERPEGSISTLTIQRTEQRDSAMYRCASSLAPGGTGELFFGEGSRLTVL.